The subject of this entry is one T cell receptor (beta chain). The clone's antigen remains unknown. No qualities accompany the bases; no much larger clone lies one base away. In Seattle, one collaborating source enrolled patients while the infection was active and tracked those patients longitudinally over the course of disease. The collaborating institutions used their own protocols to collect whole blood in K2EDTA tubes. For TCRbeta analysis, collaborators shipped samples in one of three forms: frozen whole blood, isolated PBMCs, or DNA extracted from either of those sample types. TCRbeta CDR3 regions were amplified from genomic DNA by means of the immunoSEQ Assay, a bias-controlled multiplex PCR. The authors' analysis ran thus. Nucleated cell counts per sample were estimated from amplification of reference gene primers within the assay. To quantify the absolute abundance of each unique TCRbeta CDR3 rearrangement, sequence reads were collapsed and filtered. For each sample, productive Simpson clonality was calculated by taking the square root of Simpson's diversity index across productive rearrangements. TCRdb stores this immuneACCESS table with in-frame sequences only. Part of the clones is absent; in the studies checked, under half of the shortfall reflects unresolved V genes, and no reason is known for the rest. D and trimming were read from the DNA, whereas the V and J calls and clone size are those reported in that table. The sample yields about 360,000 clones; around nine tenths were counted once. Under 8.5% of the sample is held by the ten biggest clonotypes.

This record belongs to a study of blood T cell repertoires in COVID-19 (dated by TCRdb to between 2020 and 2021). Notes on the research overall: Samples covering the acute and convalescent phases of COVID-19 were provided by collaborators in the United States, Italy and Spain. Samples came from the ongoing ImmuneRACE study (first 160 participants) plus 1,254 subjects from 6 global collaborators. Where HLA class I and class II types were available, the types were taken from metadata supplied by the sample provider, not from assay-based typing. Subjects who had been exposed to COVID-19, were actively infected with it, or had recovered from it provided the deeply sampled blood TCRbeta repertoires that made up the dataset. The repertoires were released in a freely available public database meant as a resource for research on the immune response to SARS-CoV-2. The material from the prospective study consisted of cDNA or gDNA derived from T cells, B-cell-depleted T cells, or PBMCs. A de-identified subject ID, COVID-19 status, age in years and sex were almost always included in the sample metadata. The paper's findings and limits, for the study overall: The quantity of clinical and demographic metadata differed by source and by participant and was supplied without curation.

CDR1 and CDR2 (LNHDA, SQIVND) derive from the germline V gene (reference sequence). The CDR3 starts with the cysteine, ends with the phenylalanine, and has 15 residues. Of all the DNA, just the CDR3 is kept, 45 bases in frame from base 1. V is pared back by 6 bases and J by 2 bases, with 15 bases lying between the germline termini. The sequence joins TRBV19 to TRBJ2-3, with no reliable assignment of the D segment. The source material was peripheral blood. The TCR was taken from a woman aged 55 to 70 with COVID-19, enrolled during active disease. The CDR3 here reads CASSEHSIPTDTQYF. In nucleotides, the sequence is TGTGCCAGTAGCGAACACAGCATCCCCACAGATACGCAGTATTTT.